Following are 32 T cell receptor beta chains from one sample sequenced in a study of T cell repertoires in cytomegalovirus infection. Their target antigens are unknown. TCRdb passed the reads through MiXCR, listing each CDR3 protein once. The sample lists about 920,000 distinct CDR3 sequences, around 30% occurring once. The input for sequencing was cultured CD8+ T cells from PBMCs, taken from culture after CMV antigen stimulation. The receptors here all came from a human donor in good health (CMV status not recorded). Some clones in this sample may be carry-over from other donors' samples.

The gene calls are TRBV6-4 and TRBJ2-2, with a tentative D call TRBD1 (6 bases). The germline V and J ends were trimmed by 5 bases and 4 bases, with 17 bases remaining between them. The CDR3 length is 16 residues. Looked up from germline, CDR1 is MRHNA and CDR2 is SNTAGT. CDR3 bases: TGTGCCAGCAGTTTGACAGCAGGGGACCCCACCGGGGAGCTGTTTTTT. Protein sequence: CASSLTAGDPTGELFF.

This clonotype was counted a single time. V is TRBV25-1 and J is TRBJ2-5, with D uncertain. The germline gives CDR1 MGHDK, CDR2 SYGVNS. Trimming removed 1 base at V and 2 bases at J, with 5 bases between. The CDR3 extends over 13 amino acids. CDR3 residues: CASSELWQETQYF. Written as DNA, the CDR3 is TGTGCCAGCAGTGAATTGTGGCAAGAGACCCAGTACTTC.

This clonotype was counted at least ten times. V usage is TRBV7-9 and J usage is TRBJ1-3, with unresolved D. Germline CDR1 reads SEHNR; CDR2 reads FQNEAQ (reference sequence). Trimming pared 5 bases from V and 0 bases from J, leaving 14 bases between. CDR3 length equals 16 residues. For the CDR3, the DNA is TGTGCCAGCAGCATCTCGACGGCTAACTCTGGAAACACCATATATTTT. This codes for CASSISTANSGNTIYF.

V gene TRBV7-9 combines with J gene TRBJ1-2; TRBD1 is a possible D gene (5 bases). This CDR3 region has 18 residues. CDR1 and CDR2 from the germline V gene are SEHNR and FQNEAQ (reference sequence). The germline V and J ends were trimmed by 1 base and 0 bases, with 18 bases remaining between them. As DNA, the CDR3 is TGTGCCAGCAGCTTAGGGGGCGCAGCTTCTCCAGCTAACTATGGCTACACCTTC. Translating gives CASSLGGAASPANYGYTF.

Many counts were recorded for this clonotype. This chain links TRBV10-3 with TRBJ2-3, with D tentatively TRBD1 (5 bases). Germline assignment: CDR1 ENHRY and CDR2 SYGVKD. With 0 bases removed from V and 4 bases from J, the gap between germline ends came to 14 bases. The CDR3 has 16 residues. This chain's CDR3 is CAISESHWGHPDTQYF. In DNA form, the CDR3 reads TGTGCCATCAGTGAGTCTCATTGGGGCCACCCAGATACGCAGTATTTT.

This clonotype has just one count. J is TRBJ2-3 and V is TRBV5-4; possible D gene TRBD2, 5 bases. Germline lookup yields CDR1 SGHNT and CDR2 YYREEE (reference sequence). The CDR3 loop spans 16 amino acids. V lost 2 bases and J lost 6, with 19 bases in between. The CDR3 spells CASSFPEYDSGDTQYF. The CDR3 DNA reads as TGTGCCAGCAGCTTTCCCGAGTATGACTCGGGGGATACGCAGTATTTT.

The chain has TRBV2 and TRBJ1-2; D uncertain. Per germline, CDR1 SNHLY and CDR2 FYNNEI. The V and J ends lost 10 bases and 3 bases respectively, with 18 bases between them. This CDR3 has 14 residues. CDR3 coding DNA: TGTGCCACCGCGGGAAGACAAGAAGACTATGGCTACACCTTC. As protein: CATAGRQEDYGYTF.

The chain carries TRBV27 and TRBJ1-1; perhaps TRBD1 as D (6 bases). From germline, CDR1 is MNHEY and CDR2 SMNVEV (reference sequence). Trimming pared 0 bases from V and 10 bases from J, leaving 12 bases between. The CDR3 totals 13 residues. The CDR3 nucleotides read TGTGCCAGCAGTTTATCCCAGGGGACGGGAGCTTTCTTT. Its translation is CASSLSQGTGAFF.

This sequence joins TRBV18 and TRBJ2-7; a weak D match, TRBD2 (5 bases). Germline loops: CDR1 KGHSH, CDR2 LQKENI. V was cut by 3 bases and J by 6 bases, with 15 bases left in between. The CDR3 runs to 14 residues. In nucleotides, the CDR3 is TGTGCCAGCTCACCGACGACCCCACGGGGCGAGCAGTACGTC. It translates to CASSPTTPRGEQYV.

This clonotype was picked up a small number of times. Mismatch with germline at one junction end may stem from a read error. The chain combines TRBV19 with TRBJ1-1; D unresolved. Looked up from germline, CDR1 is LNHDA and CDR2 is SQIVND (reference sequence). The CDR3 loop spans 12 amino acids. In nucleotides, the CDR3 is TGTGCCAGTAGTTTAGATGCCACTGAAGCTTTCTTT. Translation gives CASSLDATEAFF. Complete variable domain (other parts from reference TRBV19 and TRBJ1-1): DGGITQSPKYLFRKEGQNVTLSCEQNLNHDAMYWYRQDPGQGLRLIYYSQIVNDFQKGDIAEGYSVSREKKESFPLTVTSAQKNPTAFYLCASSLDATEAFFGQGTRLTVV.

The chain has TRBV12-3 or TRBV12-4 and TRBJ2-5; 9 positions agree with TRBD2. J was trimmed by 2 bases and V by 3 bases; bases with no gene match: 10. The CDR3 is 17 amino acids. The CDR3 DNA reads as TGTGCCAGCAGTTTTTGGCGGGAGGGAAGGCCACAAGAGACCCAGTACTTC. This sequence encodes CASSFWREGRPQETQYF.

This chain links TRBV6-5 with TRBJ1-2; D ambiguous. The CDR3 totals 14 residues. Trimming left V 0 bases short and J 7 bases short, with 12 bases between. Germline V CDR1 and CDR2: MNHEY, SVGAGI. The CDR3 DNA sequence: TGTGCCAGCAGTTACTCATTAGGGTTTGGTGGCTACACCTTC. As protein: CASSYSLGFGGYTF.

This clonotype was recorded a few times. This chain joins TRBV4-1 and TRBJ2-2, with no clear D. The CDR3 extends over 16 amino acids. CDR1 is MGHRA, CDR2 YSYEKL, per germline. V lost 0 bases, J lost 1 base, and 9 bases lay in between. The CDR3: CASSQDVGVNTGELFF. CDR3 in DNA: TGCGCCAGCAGCCAAGATGTTGGGGTGAACACCGGGGAGCTGTTTTTT.

This chain uses TRBV2 with TRBJ2-5; tentatively, D is TRBD1 (5 bases). This CDR3 spans 11 amino acids. CDR1 is SNHLY, CDR2 FYNNEI, per germline. With 7 bases removed from V and 9 bases from J, the gap between germline ends came to 12 bases. CDR3 nucleotides: TGTGCCAGCATAGGGGCACGGGCCCAGTACTTC. Residues: CASIGARAQYF.

The genes are TRBV14 and TRBJ2-6; unclear D gene. The V gene lost 0 bases and the J gene lost 1 base, with 7 bases spanning the gap. In germline, CDR1 is SGHDN, CDR2 FVKESK. CDR3 length: 16 amino acids. As DNA, the CDR3 is TGTGCCAGCAGCCAAGAGGCCGGGTCTGGGGCCAACGTCCTGACTTTC. Translation: CASSQEAGSGANVLTF.

The sample holds a few counts of this clonotype. V gene TRBV5-6 combines with J gene TRBJ2-1, with D possibly being TRBD1 (5 bases). V shed 4 bases and J shed 7 bases, with 12 bases lying between them. This CDR3 has 13 amino acids. Germline V gene sequence: CDR1 SGHDT, CDR2 YYEEEE. The CDR3 DNA follows: TGTGCCAGCAGCCATGACAGACCGAATGAGCAGTTCTTC. This codes for CASSHDRPNEQFF.

This chain's CDR3 is CASSLGTTPYEQYF. The CDR3 DNA reads TGTGCCAGCAGCTTGGGGACTACCCCTTACGAGCAGTACTTC. The V gene is TRBV7-6, the J gene TRBJ2-7; 7 bases align to TRBD2. This CDR3 spans 14 amino acids. Germline loops: CDR1 SGHVS, CDR2 FNYEAQ. The junction had 6 bases not matched to a gene; V was cut back by 3 bases and J by 4 bases.

The chain is built from TRBV4-1 and TRBJ1-1; D perhaps matches TRBD1 (6 bases). Germline V gene lookup returns CDR1 MGHRA and CDR2 YSYEKL. Trimming took off 0 bases at V and 4 bases at J, with 15 bases between the two ends. CDR3 length: 16 residues. The CDR3 sequence is CASSQESEGGTTEAFF. Written as DNA, the CDR3 is TGCGCCAGCAGCCAAGAGTCAGAGGGGGGGACCACTGAAGCTTTCTTT.

This clonotype was detected ten times or more. The rearrangement uses TRBV6-1 and TRBJ2-5; D is undetermined. This CDR3 is 14 amino acids long. Germline V lookup: CDR1 MNHNS, CDR2 SASEGT. V was cut by 11 bases and J by 1 base, with 17 bases left in between. The CDR3 DNA sequence: TGTGCCGGGGATAATCGTGGTATCCAAGAGACCCAGTACTTC. Protein product: CAGDNRGIQETQYF.

The gene calls are TRBV6-5 and TRBJ2-1; 9 positions match TRBD2. Looked up from germline, CDR1 is MNHEY and CDR2 is SVGAGI. The CDR3 consists of 16 residues. V trimming: 1 base; J trimming: 6 bases; junction bases outside the gene matches: 7. CDR3 amino acids: CASSYYAGGLGNEQFF. CDR3 DNA sequence: TGTGCCAGCAGTTACTACGCGGGGGGGCTTGGCAATGAGCAGTTCTTC.

V is TRBV27 and J is TRBJ1-5; D ambiguous. Germline values: CDR1 MNHEY, CDR2 SMNVEV (reference sequence). This CDR3 region has 12 residues. Trimming left V 5 bases short and J 9 bases short, with 11 bases between. For the CDR3, the DNA is TGTGCCAGCAGTCCCCCCAAAGGGCCCCAGCATTTT. As protein: CASSPPKGPQHF.

The rearrangement uses TRBV15 and TRBJ2-4, with a possible D match to TRBD1 (6 bases). The CDR3 spans 14 residues. V shed 8 bases and J shed 6 bases, with 17 bases lying between them. CDR1 is LNHNV and CDR2 is YYDKDF in the germline V gene (reference sequence). CDR3 bases: TGTGCCACCCTGTCGGTCCAGGGGAGAAACATTCAGTACTTC. It encodes CATLSVQGRNIQYF.

This clonotype was counted only a few times. The chain is built from TRBV6-1 and TRBJ1-1; no clear D. The CDR3 is 14 amino acids. Germline V CDR1 and CDR2: MNHNS, SASEGT. Trimming stripped 1 base from V and 1 base from J, with 7 bases between. The CDR3, as DNA: TGTGCCAGCAGTGAAGTCGGGGAGAACACTGAAGCTTTCTTT. Its protein is CASSEVGENTEAFF.

This sequence joins TRBV19 and TRBJ1-5; D is perhaps TRBD1 (5 bases). Germline V gene data show CDR1 as LNHDA and CDR2 as SQIVND (reference sequence). Trimming took off 5 bases at V and 6 bases at J, with 14 bases between the two ends. This CDR3 is built from 14 residues. The CDR3 region is CASSSQQDTQPQHF. Here the CDR3 DNA reads TGTGCCAGTAGTTCCCAACAGGACACTCAGCCCCAGCATTTT.

Ten or more counts support this clonotype. This chain links TRBV7-8 with TRBJ2-7, with a weak D call TRBD2 (6 bases). Deletions cut 7 bases from V and 3 bases from J, with 16 bases between. CDR3 length: 14 residues. CDR1 and CDR2 from the germline V gene are SGHVS and FQNEAQ. The CDR3 here is CASTQDGLFYEQYV. For the CDR3, the DNA is TGTGCCAGCACCCAGGACGGACTATTCTACGAGCAGTACGTC.

This clonotype showed up just a few times. This chain connects TRBV9 to TRBJ2-3; 11 bases line up with TRBD2. Trimming cost V 0 bases and J 3 bases; bases outside gene matches: 6. Germline V gives CDR1 SGDLS, CDR2 YYNGEE. The CDR3 extends over 17 amino acids. The CDR3 region has the DNA TGTGCCAGCAGCGTAGTGGCTAGCGGGGGGCTAACAGATACGCAGTATTTT. It yields the protein CASSVVASGGLTDTQYF.

Only a few counts were recorded for this clonotype. One junction end does not reproduce the germline sequence, and a read error may be involved. The chain is built from TRBV5-5 and TRBJ1-2; 9 positions match TRBD1. Germline V gene data show CDR1 as SGHKS and CDR2 as YYEKEE (reference sequence). The CDR3 is 13 residues long. The CDR3 nucleotides read TGTGCCAGCACCTTGACAGGGGGGGATGGCTACACCTTC. Its protein product is CASTLTGGDGYTF.

This clonotype was recorded a few times. The chain uses TRBV6-1 and TRBJ1-5, with a tentative D call TRBD1 (5 bases). The CDR3 extends over 15 amino acids. Germline CDR1 is MNHNS and CDR2 is SASEGT. V lost 6 bases to trimming and J lost 2 bases, with 14 bases between them. The CDR3 coding sequence is TGTGCCAGCAGGGATGCGGCGGGGGGCAATCAGCCCCAGCATTTT. Its protein product is CASRDAAGGNQPQHF.

This clonotype was observed at least ten times. This sequence joins TRBV27 and TRBJ2-3, with 13 bases matching TRBD2. The CDR3 contains 16 residues. V shed 2 bases, J shed 4 bases, and the junction held 3 bases outside the gene matches. The germline CDR1 and CDR2 sequences are MNHEY and SMNVEV (reference sequence). DNA for the CDR3: TGTGCCAGCAGTTTAGGACTAGCGGGGGTTGCAGATACGCAGTATTTT. This codes for CASSLGLAGVADTQYF.

This clonotype appeared many times. The chain uses TRBV29-1 and TRBJ2-2; the D gene could be TRBD1 or TRBD2 (5 bases each). CDR1 and CDR2 from the germline V gene are SQVTM and ANQGSEA. V was cut by 4 bases and J by 3 bases, with 6 bases left in between. The CDR3 is 12 residues long. In nucleotides, the CDR3 is TGCAGCGTTGTGGGGGACACCGGGGAGCTGTTTTTT. It yields the protein CSVVGDTGELFF.

The gene calls are TRBV7-9 and TRBJ1-3; 8 bases are a match to TRBD1. The V gene's germline CDR1 is SEHNR and CDR2 FQNEAQ (reference sequence). After removal of 6 bases from V and 6 bases from J, the junction contained 10 bases not matched to a gene. There are 15 residues in the CDR3. CDR3 bases: TGTGCCAGCAGAAATCTGGACAGGGTTGTAAACACCATATATTTT. Translation: CASRNLDRVVNTIYF.

V gene TRBV9 combines with J gene TRBJ1-1, with D hard to call. This CDR3 comprises 15 residues. Germline CDR1 and CDR2: SGDLS and YYNGEE. V gave up 2 bases and J gave up 0 bases, with 11 bases separating them. CDR3 in DNA: TGTGCCAGCAGCGTCCTGAATGGGGTGAACACTGAAGCTTTCTTT. Amino acids: CASSVLNGVNTEAFF. The complete variable domain, with remaining parts taken from reference TRBV9 and TRBJ1-1, reads DSGVTQTPKHLITATGQRVTLRCSPRSGDLSVYWYQQSLDQGLQFLIQYYNGEERAKGNILERFSAQQFPDLHSELNLSSLELGDSALYFCASSVLNGVNTEAFFGQGTRLTVV.